A single sample is the source of the 24 T cell receptor beta chains below, sequenced in a study of T cells in Graves' hyperthyroidism and ophthalmopathy. TCR beta CDR3 regions were amplified from RNA transcripts. First-round RT-PCR of the TCR CDR3 relied on the HTBI primer set. TCRdb recomputed calls from the multiplex PCR reads with MiXCR, one row per CDR3 protein. The repertoire holds around 580,000 distinct CDR3 sequences, with 16% as singletons. The source material was blood. Every receptor here comes from a woman aged 18-35 years with Graves' hyperthyroidism.

This clonotype was detected ten times or more. This chain uses TRBV20-1 with TRBJ2-3; D call uncertain. The V gene's germline CDR1 is DFQATT and CDR2 SNEGSKA (reference sequence). V dropped 6 bases and J dropped 6 bases, with 7 bases sitting between them. CDR3 size: 10 residues. The chain's CDR3 is CSASSDTQYF. The CDR3 DNA reads TGCAGTGCGTCATCCGATACGCAGTATTTT.

This clonotype has ten or more counts. The chain links TRBV7-9 to TRBJ2-1; 7 nucleotides align to TRBD2. The CDR3 extends over 15 amino acids. V shed 2 bases and J 5 bases; nucleotides not matched to a gene: 6. Germline V CDR1 and CDR2: SEHNR, FQNEAQ (reference sequence). The CDR3 sequence is CASSLRWEGNNEQFF. The CDR3 nucleotides read TGTGCCAGCAGCTTACGGTGGGAGGGGAACAATGAGCAGTTCTTC.

To note about this clonotype: A much larger clone sits a single nucleotide away, making a read error possible. The J gene is TRBJ2-1, the V gene TRBV28; 7 nucleotides align to TRBD2. Germline V lookup: CDR1 MDHEN, CDR2 SYDVKM. V trimming: 3 bases; J trimming: 6 bases; junction bases outside the gene matches: 11. The CDR3 sequence is 16 residues long. The CDR3 loop is CASSFKRAGASNEQFF. CDR3 bases: TGTGCCAGCAGTTTTAAGAGGGCGGGAGCCAGCAATGAGCAGTTCTTC. The variable domain in full, with the rest retrieved from reference TRBV28 and TRBJ2-1, is DVKVTQSSRYLVKRTGEKVFLECVQDMDHENMFWYRQDPGLGLRLIYFSYDVKMKEKGDIPEGYSVSREKKERFSLILESASTNQTSMYLCASSFKRAGASNEQFFGPGTRLTVL.

The CDR3 coding sequence is TGTGCCATCAGTGCCACCGGGACAGACACTGAAGCTTTCTTT. Translating it yields CAISATGTDTEAFF. This chain uses TRBV10-3 with TRBJ1-1; TRBD1 agrees at 7 bases. This CDR3 region has 14 residues. J gave up 3 bases and V 4 bases, and 5 bases lay outside the gene matches. From germline, CDR1 is ENHRY and CDR2 SYGVKD.

The chain couples TRBV2 to TRBJ1-4; no definite D call. The CDR3 loop spans 12 amino acids. Trimming shortened V by 7 bases and J by 7 bases, and 10 bases separated the two germline ends. Germline values: CDR1 SNHLY, CDR2 FYNNEI. CDR3 bases: TGTGCCAGCAACGACCCCGGTGAAAAACTGTTTTTT. Translating gives CASNDPGEKLFF.

This clonotype was seen a handful of times. The gene calls are TRBV19 and TRBJ1-2, with D tentatively TRBD1 (6 bases). This CDR3 comprises 14 residues. Trimming removed 3 bases at V and 2 bases at J, with 10 bases between. Germline-derived CDR1 and CDR2 are LNHDA and SQIVND (reference sequence). The CDR3 protein is CASSIFGTNYGYTF. The CDR3, as DNA: TGTGCCAGTAGTATTTTCGGGACAAACTATGGCTACACCTTC.

This clonotype appeared a few times. The J gene is TRBJ2-3, the V gene TRBV28; the match to TRBD2 covers 8 bases. The V gene end was trimmed by 3 bases and the J gene end by 6 bases; junction bases not matched to a gene: 14. The CDR3 extends over 17 amino acids. CDR1 MDHEN and CDR2 SYDVKM come from the germline V gene. CDR3: CASSLISGSGSGDTQYF. CDR3 nucleotide sequence: TGTGCCAGCAGTTTGATTTCGGGAAGCGGGAGCGGGGATACGCAGTATTTT.

This clonotype has a count of ten or more. J is TRBJ1-1 and V is TRBV3-1; tentative D call: TRBD1 (5 bases). In germline, CDR1 is LGHDT, CDR2 YNNKEL (reference sequence). The CDR3 has 14 amino acids. Trimming left V 3 bases short and J 7 bases short, with 15 bases between. The CDR3 protein is CASSQGRGLLEAFF. The CDR3 bases are TGTGCCAGCAGCCAGGGAAGGGGTCTCCTTGAAGCTTTCTTT.

The table lists this clonotype with a few counts. The chain links TRBV9 to TRBJ1-2; tentatively, D is TRBD1 (6 bases). The CDR3 sequence is 14 residues long. Germline CDR1 and CDR2: SGDLS and YYNGEE. V lost 1 base and J lost 3, with 10 bases in between. The CDR3 here is CASSVFRQDYGYTF. As DNA, the CDR3 is TGTGCCAGCAGCGTATTCCGACAGGACTATGGCTACACCTTC.

The genes are TRBV12-3 or TRBV12-4 and TRBJ2-4; D not resolved. The CDR3 loop spans 12 amino acids. V lost 6 bases to trimming and J lost 6 bases, with 9 bases between them. In DNA form, the CDR3 reads TGTGCCAGCAGCCCAGGTATAAACATTCAGTACTTC. Translating gives CASSPGINIQYF.

As regards this clonotype: A much bigger clone sits one base away, suggesting this may be a read error. The chain combines TRBV7-2 with TRBJ2-7; 8 bases map to TRBD2. The germline CDR1 and CDR2 sequences are SGHTA and FQGNSA. CDR3 size: 14 residues. CDR3 sequence: CASGLSGGRYEQYF. The CDR3 DNA is TGTGCCAGCGGCTTAAGTGGCGGGAGGTACGAGCAGTACTTC.

This chain uses TRBV6-2 or TRBV6-3 with TRBJ2-7, with unresolved D. Between the trimmed V and J ends, which lost 5 bases and 9 bases, there was a span of 8 bases. There are 10 residues in the CDR3. Germline CDR1 reads MNHEY; CDR2 reads SVGEGT. The CDR3: CASSDGRQYF. The CDR3 nucleotides are TGTGCCAGCAGTGACGGACGGCAGTACTTC.

This clonotype was counted a few times. This chain uses TRBV19 with TRBJ2-7; D is perhaps TRBD2 (6 bases). The CDR3 covers 15 residues. Germline-derived CDR1 and CDR2 are LNHDA and SQIVND (reference sequence). Trimming removed 1 base at V and 2 bases at J, with 12 bases between. The CDR3 loop reads CASSIGGGTAYEQYF. Written as DNA, the CDR3 is TGTGCCAGTAGTATAGGGGGAGGAACAGCCTACGAGCAGTACTTC.

This clonotype has ten or more counts. V gene TRBV11-2 combines with J gene TRBJ1-1; D gene unclear. Germline-derived CDR1 and CDR2 are SGHAT and FQNNGV. Deletions cut 4 bases from V and 1 base from J, with 10 bases between. The CDR3 contains 14 residues. CDR3 protein: CASSYETTNTEAFF. As DNA, the CDR3 is TGTGCCAGCAGCTACGAGACAACGAACACTGAAGCTTTCTTT.

This clonotype appeared many times. V gene TRBV12-3 or TRBV12-4 combines with J gene TRBJ1-3, with D perhaps matching TRBD1 (6 bases). This CDR3 is 17 amino acids long. V shed 7 bases and J shed 0 bases, with 19 bases lying between them. CDR3 region: CASIPVGTMSSGNTIYF. CDR3 nucleotide sequence: TGTGCCAGCATTCCCGTGGGGACAATGAGCTCTGGAAACACCATATATTTT.

The genes are TRBV4-3 and TRBJ1-6; D remains ambiguous. Trimming left V 4 bases short and J 7 bases short, with 14 bases between. Germline values: CDR1 LGHNA, CDR2 YSLEER. This CDR3 has 15 residues. CDR3 in amino acids: CASSLGWGANSPLHF. CDR3 nucleotides: TGCGCCAGCAGCCTGGGTTGGGGAGCCAATTCACCCCTCCACTTT.

This clonotype was seen a handful of times. V usage is TRBV6-2 or TRBV6-3 and J usage is TRBJ1-1; D call uncertain. Between the trimmed V and J ends, which lost 3 bases and 2 bases, there was a span of 4 bases. This CDR3 region has 12 residues. The germline gives CDR1 MNHEY, CDR2 SVGEGT. Here the CDR3 DNA reads TGTGCCAGCAGTTATTTTAACACTGAAGCTTTCTTT. It specifies CASSYFNTEAFF.

This chain joins TRBV5-5 and TRBJ1-3; D is possibly TRBD1 (6 bases). Germline V gene data show CDR1 as SGHKS and CDR2 as YYEKEE (reference sequence). CDR3 size: 14 residues. The V end lost 5 bases, the J end lost 3 bases, and 12 bases lay between the germline ends. This CDR3 reads CASRPGTLGNTIYF. The DNA of the CDR3 is TGTGCCAGCAGGCCCGGGACACTTGGAAACACCATATATTTT.

The chain combines TRBV28 with TRBJ1-3; D unresolved. The CDR3 has 11 amino acids. Per germline, CDR1 MDHEN and CDR2 SYDVKM. CDR3 residues: CVSFGGNTIYF. Here the CDR3 DNA reads TGTGTCTCTTTCGGTGGAAACACCATATATTTT.

This clonotype was picked up a small number of times. This sequence joins TRBV28 and TRBJ2-6; D is unresolved. Trimming shortened V by 3 bases and J by 0 bases, and 15 bases separated the two germline ends. Germline CDR1 reads MDHEN; CDR2 reads SYDVKM. The CDR3 extends over 18 amino acids. DNA of the CDR3: TGTGCCAGCAGTTTCAAATTGAGACTTCCCTCTGGGGCCAACGTCCTGACTTTC. Protein: CASSFKLRLPSGANVLTF.

This rearrangement joins TRBV12-3 or TRBV12-4 to TRBJ2-5; D gene uncertain. The CDR3 is made up of 12 amino acids. Trimming left V 6 bases short and J 5 bases short, with 10 bases between. The CDR3 loop reads CASSQPPETQYF. The CDR3 bases are TGTGCCAGCAGCCAACCCCCGGAGACCCAGTACTTC.

This clonotype was recorded a few times. The rearrangement links TRBV11-2 to TRBJ2-7, with D perhaps being TRBD1 or TRBD2 (5 bases each). This CDR3 has 16 amino acids. CDR1 and CDR2 (germline): SGHAT, FQNNGV. Trimming stripped 5 bases from V and 2 bases from J, with 19 bases between. CDR3 in DNA: TGTGCCAGCAGCCCATCCGAGGGACGAGGTACCTACGAGCAGTACTTC. Its protein is CASSPSEGRGTYEQYF.

This clonotype has ten or more counts. The V gene is TRBV12-3 or TRBV12-4, the J gene TRBJ2-5; 10 nucleotides align to TRBD2. The CDR3 runs 16 residues. The V segment lost 6 bases and the J segment 2 bases; nucleotides outside the gene matches: 9. The CDR3 DNA sequence: TGTGCCAGCAGCAACCGTATGACTAGCGGGCAAGAGACCCAGTACTTC. Protein product: CASSNRMTSGQETQYF.

This clonotype was seen at least ten times. The chain carries TRBV6-2 or TRBV6-3 and TRBJ2-2; maybe TRBD1 (5 bases). The CDR3 spans 17 residues. Germline V gene lookup returns CDR1 MNHEY and CDR2 SVGEGT. V lost 2 bases to trimming and J lost 6 bases, with 19 bases between them. The CDR3 region has the DNA TGTGCCAGCAGTTACCCCCGTCGGGCGACAGCTGCCGGGGAGCTGTTTTTT. It yields the protein CASSYPRRATAAGELFF.